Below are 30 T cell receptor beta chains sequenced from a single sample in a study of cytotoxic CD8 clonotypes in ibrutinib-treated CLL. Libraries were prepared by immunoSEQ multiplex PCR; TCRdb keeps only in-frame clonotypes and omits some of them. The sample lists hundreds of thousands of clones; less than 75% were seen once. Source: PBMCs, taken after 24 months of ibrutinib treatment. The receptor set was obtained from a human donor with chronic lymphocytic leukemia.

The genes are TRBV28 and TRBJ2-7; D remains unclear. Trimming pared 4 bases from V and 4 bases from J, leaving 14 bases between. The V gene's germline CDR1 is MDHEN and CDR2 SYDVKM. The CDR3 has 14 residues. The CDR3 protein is CASSSRSWLYEQYF. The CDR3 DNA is TGTGCCAGCAGTTCAAGATCCTGGTTGTACGAGCAGTACTTC. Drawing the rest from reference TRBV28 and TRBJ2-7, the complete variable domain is DVKVTQSSRYLVKRTGEKVFLECVQDMDHENMFWYRQDPGLGLRLIYFSYDVKMKEKGDIPEGYSVSREKKERFSLILESASTNQTSMYLCASSSRSWLYEQYFGPGTRLTVT.

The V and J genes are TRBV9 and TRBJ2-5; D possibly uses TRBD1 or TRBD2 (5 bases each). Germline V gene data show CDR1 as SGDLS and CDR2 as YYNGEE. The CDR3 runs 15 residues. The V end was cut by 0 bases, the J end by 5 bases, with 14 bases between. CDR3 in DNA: TGTGCCAGCAGCGTAGGAGGGGCCCCCCAGGAGACCCAGTACTTC. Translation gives CASSVGGAPQETQYF.

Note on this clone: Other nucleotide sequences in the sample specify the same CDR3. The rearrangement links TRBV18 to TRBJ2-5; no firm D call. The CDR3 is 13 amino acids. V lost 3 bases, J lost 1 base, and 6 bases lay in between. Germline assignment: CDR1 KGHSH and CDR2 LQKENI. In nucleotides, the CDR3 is TGTGCCAGCTCACCGGGAAGCCAAGAGACCCAGTACTTC. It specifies CASSPGSQETQYF.

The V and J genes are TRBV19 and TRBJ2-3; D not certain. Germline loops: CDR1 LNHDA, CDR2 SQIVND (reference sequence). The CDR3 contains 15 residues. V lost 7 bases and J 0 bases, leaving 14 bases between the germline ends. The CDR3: CASTPPGASTDTQYF. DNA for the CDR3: TGTGCCAGTACCCCCCCAGGCGCCAGCACAGATACGCAGTATTTT.

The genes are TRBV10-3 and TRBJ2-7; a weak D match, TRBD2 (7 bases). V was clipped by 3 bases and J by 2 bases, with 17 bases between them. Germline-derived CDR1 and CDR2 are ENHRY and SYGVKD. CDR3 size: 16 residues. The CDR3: CAISDPGASGTYEQYF. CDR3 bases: TGTGCCATCAGTGACCCAGGGGCTAGCGGAACCTACGAGCAGTACTTC.

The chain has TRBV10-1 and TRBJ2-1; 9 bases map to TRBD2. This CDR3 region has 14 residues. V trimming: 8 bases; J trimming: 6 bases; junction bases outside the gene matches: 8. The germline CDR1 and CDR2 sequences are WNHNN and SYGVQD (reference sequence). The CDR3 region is CASPPSGKCNEQFF. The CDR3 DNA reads TGCGCCAGCCCTCCTAGCGGGAAGTGCAATGAGCAGTTCTTC.

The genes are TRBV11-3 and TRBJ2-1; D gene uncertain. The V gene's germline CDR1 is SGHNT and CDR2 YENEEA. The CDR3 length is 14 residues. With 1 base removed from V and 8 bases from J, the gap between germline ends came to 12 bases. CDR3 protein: CASSLVASVDEQFF. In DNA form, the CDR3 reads TGTGCCAGCAGCTTAGTCGCTTCGGTGGATGAGCAGTTCTTC. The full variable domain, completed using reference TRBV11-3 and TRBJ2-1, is EAGVVQSPRYKIIEKKQPVAFWCNPISGHNTLYWYLQNLGQGPELLIRYENEEAVDDSQLPKDRFSAERLKGVDSTLKIQPAELGDSAVYLCASSLVASVDEQFFGPGTRLTVL.

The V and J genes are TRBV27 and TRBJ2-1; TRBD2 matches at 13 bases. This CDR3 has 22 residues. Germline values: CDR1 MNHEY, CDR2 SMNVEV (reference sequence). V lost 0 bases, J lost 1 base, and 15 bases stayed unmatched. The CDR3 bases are TGTGCCAGCAGTTTATCGGCGCCCCGCCGAACTAGCGGGAGGGCTTCCTACAATGAGCAGTTCTTC. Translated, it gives CASSLSAPRRTSGRASYNEQFF.

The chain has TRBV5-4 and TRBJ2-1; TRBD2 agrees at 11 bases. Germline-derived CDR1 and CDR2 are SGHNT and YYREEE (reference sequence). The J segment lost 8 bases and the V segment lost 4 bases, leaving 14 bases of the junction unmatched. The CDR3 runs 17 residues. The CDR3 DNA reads TGTGCCAGCAGCCGACCTCTAGCGGGAGGCCCGGGGGATGAGCAGTTCTTC. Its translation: CASSRPLAGGPGDEQFF.

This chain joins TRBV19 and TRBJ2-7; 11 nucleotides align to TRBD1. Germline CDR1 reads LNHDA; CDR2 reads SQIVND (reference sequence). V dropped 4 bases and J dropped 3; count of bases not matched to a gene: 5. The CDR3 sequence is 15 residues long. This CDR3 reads CASSKPGQGVYEQYF. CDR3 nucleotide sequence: TGTGCCAGTAGTAAACCGGGACAGGGGGTCTACGAGCAGTACTTC. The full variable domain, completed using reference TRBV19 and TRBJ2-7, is DGGITQSPKYLFRKEGQNVTLSCEQNLNHDAMYWYRQDPGQGLRLIYYSQIVNDFQKGDIAEGYSVSREKKESFPLTVTSAQKNPTAFYLCASSKPGQGVYEQYFGPGTRLTVT.

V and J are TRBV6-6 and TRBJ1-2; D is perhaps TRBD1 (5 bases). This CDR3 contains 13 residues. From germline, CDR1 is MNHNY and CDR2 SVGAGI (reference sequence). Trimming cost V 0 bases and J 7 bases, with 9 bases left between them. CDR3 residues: CASSYSNQGGYTF. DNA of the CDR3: TGTGCCAGCAGTTACTCGAATCAGGGTGGCTACACCTTC.

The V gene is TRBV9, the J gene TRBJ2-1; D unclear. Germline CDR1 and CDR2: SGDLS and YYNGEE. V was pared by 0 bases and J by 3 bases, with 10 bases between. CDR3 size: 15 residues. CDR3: CASSVEDEIYNEQFF. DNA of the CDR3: TGTGCCAGCAGCGTAGAGGACGAGATCTACAATGAGCAGTTCTTC.

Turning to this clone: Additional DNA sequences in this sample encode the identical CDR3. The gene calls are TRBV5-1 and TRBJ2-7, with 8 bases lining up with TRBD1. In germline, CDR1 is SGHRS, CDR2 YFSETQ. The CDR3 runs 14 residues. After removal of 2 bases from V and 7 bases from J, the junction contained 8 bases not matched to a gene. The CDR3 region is CASSLTGTGYEQYF. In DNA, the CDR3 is TGCGCCAGCAGCTTAACCGGGACAGGTTATGAGCAGTACTTC.

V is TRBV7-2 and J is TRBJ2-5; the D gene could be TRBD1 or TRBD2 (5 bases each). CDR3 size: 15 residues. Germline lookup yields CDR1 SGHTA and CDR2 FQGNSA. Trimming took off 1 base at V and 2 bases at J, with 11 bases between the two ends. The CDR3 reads CASSLDTGGQETQYF. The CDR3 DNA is TGTGCCAGCAGCTTAGATACAGGAGGACAAGAGACCCAGTACTTC. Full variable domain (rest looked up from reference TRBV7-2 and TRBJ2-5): GAGVSQSPSNKVTEKGKDVELRCDPISGHTALYWYRQSLGQGLEFLIYFQGNSAPDKSGLPSDRFSAERTGGSVSTLTIQRTQQEDSAVYLCASSLDTGGQETQYFGPGTRLLVL.

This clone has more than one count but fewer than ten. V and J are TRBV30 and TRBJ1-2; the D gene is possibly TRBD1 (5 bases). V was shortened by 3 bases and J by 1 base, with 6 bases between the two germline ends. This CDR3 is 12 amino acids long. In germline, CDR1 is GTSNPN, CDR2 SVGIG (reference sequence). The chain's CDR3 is CAWRGLNYGYTF. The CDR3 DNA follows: TGTGCCTGGAGGGGACTTAACTATGGCTACACCTTC.

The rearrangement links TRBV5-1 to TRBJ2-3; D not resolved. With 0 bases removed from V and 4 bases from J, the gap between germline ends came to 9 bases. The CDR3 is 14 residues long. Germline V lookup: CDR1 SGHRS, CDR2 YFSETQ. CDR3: CASSLDGVADTQYF. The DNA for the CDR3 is TGCGCCAGCAGCTTGGATGGTGTGGCAGATACGCAGTATTTT.

CDR3 sequence: CASSQEARTGGAEQYF. The CDR3, as DNA: TGCGCCAGCAGCCAAGAAGCGAGAACAGGGGGCGCCGAGCAGTACTTC. The rearrangement uses TRBV4-1 and TRBJ2-7; 9 bases map to TRBD1. The CDR3 contains 16 residues. V was pared by 0 bases and J by 6 bases, with 9 bases of the junction left unmatched. Germline V lookup: CDR1 MGHRA, CDR2 YSYEKL.

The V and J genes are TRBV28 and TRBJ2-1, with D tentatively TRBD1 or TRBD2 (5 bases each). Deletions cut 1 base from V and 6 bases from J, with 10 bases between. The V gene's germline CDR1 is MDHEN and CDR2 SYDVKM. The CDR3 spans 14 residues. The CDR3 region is CASSLSQGTNEQFF. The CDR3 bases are TGTGCCAGCAGTTTATCCCAAGGGACCAATGAGCAGTTCTTC.

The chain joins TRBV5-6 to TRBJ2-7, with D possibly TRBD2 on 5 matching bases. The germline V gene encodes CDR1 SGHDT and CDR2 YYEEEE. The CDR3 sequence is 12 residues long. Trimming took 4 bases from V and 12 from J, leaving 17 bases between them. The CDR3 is CASSPGVGEVYF. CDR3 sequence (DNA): TGTGCCAGCAGCCCTGGTGTGGGAGAGGTGTACTTC.

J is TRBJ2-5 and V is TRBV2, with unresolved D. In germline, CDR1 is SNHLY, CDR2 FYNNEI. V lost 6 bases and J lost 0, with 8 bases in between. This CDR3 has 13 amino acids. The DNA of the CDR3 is TGTGCCAGCAGCCCTAACTACCAAGAGACCCAGTACTTC. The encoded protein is CASSPNYQETQYF.

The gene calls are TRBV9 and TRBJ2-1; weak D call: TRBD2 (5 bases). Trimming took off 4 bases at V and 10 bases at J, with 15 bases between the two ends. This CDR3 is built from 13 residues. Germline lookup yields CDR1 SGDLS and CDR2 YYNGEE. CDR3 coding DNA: TGTGCCAGCAGCCTGCCGAGGAGCGGAGAGCAGTTCTTC. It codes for CASSLPRSGEQFF.

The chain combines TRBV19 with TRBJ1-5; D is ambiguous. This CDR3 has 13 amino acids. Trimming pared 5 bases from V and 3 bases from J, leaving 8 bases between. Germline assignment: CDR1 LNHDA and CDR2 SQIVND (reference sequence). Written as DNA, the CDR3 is TGTGCCAGTAGTCGCCTTAACAATCAGCCCCAGCATTTT. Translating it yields CASSRLNNQPQHF.

CDR3 loop: CAWSGTSGSIDTQYF. The CDR3 bases are TGTGCCTGGTCCGGGACTAGCGGGAGTATAGATACGCAGTATTTT. This chain joins TRBV30 and TRBJ2-3, with TRBD2 matching 14 bases. This CDR3 is 15 amino acids long. CDR1 and CDR2 (germline): GTSNPN, SVGIG (reference sequence). V lost 5 bases and J lost 5; bases outside the gene matches: 6. The full variable domain, in which reference TRBV30 and TRBJ2-3 provide the parts outside the CDR3, is SQTIHQWPATLVQPVGSPLSLECTVEGTSNPNLYWYRQAAGRGLQLLFYSVGIGQISSEVPQNLSASRPQDRQFILSSKKLLLSDSGFYLCAWSGTSGSIDTQYFGPGTRLTVL.

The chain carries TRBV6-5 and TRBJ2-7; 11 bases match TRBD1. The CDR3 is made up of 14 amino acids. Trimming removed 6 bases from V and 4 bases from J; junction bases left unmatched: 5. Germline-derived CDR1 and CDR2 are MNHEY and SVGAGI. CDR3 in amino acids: CASSRGQGGYEQYF. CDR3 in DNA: TGTGCCAGCAGCCGGGGACAGGGGGGATACGAGCAGTACTTC.

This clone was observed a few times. DNA for the CDR3: TGTGCCAGCAGCTTAGCCCCGACAGGGAAAGGAGGAAACACCATATATTTT. Translating gives CASSLAPTGKGGNTIYF. This chain uses TRBV11-2 with TRBJ1-3, with 7 bases identical to TRBD1. Trimming removed 1 base from V and 4 bases from J; junction bases left unmatched: 10. This CDR3 has 17 residues. The germline V gene encodes CDR1 SGHAT and CDR2 FQNNGV. The full variable domain, in which reference TRBV11-2 and TRBJ1-3 provide the parts outside the CDR3, is EAGVAQSPRYKIIEKRQSVAFWCNPISGHATLYWYQQILGQGPKLLIQFQNNGVVDDSQLPKDRFSAERLKGVDSTLKIQPAKLEDSAVYLCASSLAPTGKGGNTIYFGEGSWLTVV.

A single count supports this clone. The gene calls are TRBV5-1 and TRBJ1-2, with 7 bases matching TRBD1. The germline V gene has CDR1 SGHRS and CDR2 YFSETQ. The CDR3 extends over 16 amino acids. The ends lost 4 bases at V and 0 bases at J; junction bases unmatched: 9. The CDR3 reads CASSPTGQLTNYGYTF. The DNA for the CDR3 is TGCGCCAGCAGCCCCACGGGACAGCTGACTAACTATGGCTACACCTTC.

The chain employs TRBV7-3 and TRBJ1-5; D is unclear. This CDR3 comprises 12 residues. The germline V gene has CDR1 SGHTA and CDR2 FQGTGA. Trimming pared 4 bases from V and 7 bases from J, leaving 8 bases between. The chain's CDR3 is CASSSQEQPQHF. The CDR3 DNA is TGTGCCAGCAGCTCTCAGGAACAGCCCCAGCATTTT.

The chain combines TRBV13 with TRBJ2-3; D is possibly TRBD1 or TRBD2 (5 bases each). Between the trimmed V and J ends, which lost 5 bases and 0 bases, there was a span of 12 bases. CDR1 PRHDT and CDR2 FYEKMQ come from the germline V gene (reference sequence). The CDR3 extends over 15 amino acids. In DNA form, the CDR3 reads TGTGCCAGCAGCACGGGGACGGCGAGCACAGATACGCAGTATTTT. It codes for CASSTGTASTDTQYF.

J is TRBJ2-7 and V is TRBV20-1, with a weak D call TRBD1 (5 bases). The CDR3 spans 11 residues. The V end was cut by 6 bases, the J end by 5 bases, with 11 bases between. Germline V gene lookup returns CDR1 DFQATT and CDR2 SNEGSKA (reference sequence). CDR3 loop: CSARQLDEQYF. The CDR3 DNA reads TGCAGTGCACGACAGTTGGACGAGCAGTACTTC.

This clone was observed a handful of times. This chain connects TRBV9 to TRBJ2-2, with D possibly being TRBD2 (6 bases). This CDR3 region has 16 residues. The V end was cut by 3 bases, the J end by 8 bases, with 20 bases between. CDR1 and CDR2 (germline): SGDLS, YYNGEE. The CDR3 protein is CASSGRTGALLGELFF. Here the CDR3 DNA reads TGTGCCAGCAGCGGCAGGACGGGAGCGTTGTTAGGGGAGCTGTTTTTT.